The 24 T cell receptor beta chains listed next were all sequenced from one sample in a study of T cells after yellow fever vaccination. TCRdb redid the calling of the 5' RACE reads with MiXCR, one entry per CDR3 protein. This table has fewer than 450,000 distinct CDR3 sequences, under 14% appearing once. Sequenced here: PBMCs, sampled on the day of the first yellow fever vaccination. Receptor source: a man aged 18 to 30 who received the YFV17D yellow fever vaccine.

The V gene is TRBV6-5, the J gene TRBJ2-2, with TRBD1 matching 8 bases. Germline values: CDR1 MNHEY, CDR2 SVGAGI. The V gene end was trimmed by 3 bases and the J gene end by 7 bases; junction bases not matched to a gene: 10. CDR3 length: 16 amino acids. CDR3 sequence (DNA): TGTGCCAGCAGTTATCAGGGGGCCGTGATTGACGGGGAGCTGTTTTTT. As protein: CASSYQGAVIDGELFF.

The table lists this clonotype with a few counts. The CDR3 DNA sequence: TGTGCCAGCAAGTGGGGATGGGGAGAGACCCAGTACTTC. It yields the protein CASKWGWGETQYF. The chain uses TRBV12-3 or TRBV12-4 and TRBJ2-5; the D is unclear. V was trimmed by 7 bases and J by 4 bases, leaving 13 bases between them. CDR3 length: 13 amino acids.

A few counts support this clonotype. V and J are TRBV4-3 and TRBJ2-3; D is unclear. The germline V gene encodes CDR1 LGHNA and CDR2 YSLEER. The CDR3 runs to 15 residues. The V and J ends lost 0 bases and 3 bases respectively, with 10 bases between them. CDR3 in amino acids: CASSQDGATTDTQYF. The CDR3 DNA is TGCGCCAGCAGCCAAGATGGCGCTACGACAGATACGCAGTATTTT.

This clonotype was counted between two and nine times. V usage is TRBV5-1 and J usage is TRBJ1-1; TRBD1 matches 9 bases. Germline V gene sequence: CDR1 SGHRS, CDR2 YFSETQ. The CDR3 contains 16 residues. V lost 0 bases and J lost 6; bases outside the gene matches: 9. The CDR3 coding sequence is TGCGCCAGCAGCTTGGTTTCGGGACAGGGTAACTCTGAAGCTTTCTTT. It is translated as CASSLVSGQGNSEAFF.

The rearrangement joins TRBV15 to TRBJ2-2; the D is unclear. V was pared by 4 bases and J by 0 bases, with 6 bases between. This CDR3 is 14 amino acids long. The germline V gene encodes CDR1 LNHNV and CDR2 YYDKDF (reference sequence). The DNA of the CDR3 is TGTGCCACCAGCACACGTCCGAACACCGGGGAGCTGTTTTTT. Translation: CATSTRPNTGELFF.

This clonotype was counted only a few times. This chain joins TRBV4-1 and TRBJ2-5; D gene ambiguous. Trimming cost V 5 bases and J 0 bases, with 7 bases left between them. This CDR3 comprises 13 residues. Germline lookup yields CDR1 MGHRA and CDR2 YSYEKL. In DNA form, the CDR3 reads TGCGCCAGCAGCGACTCGTACCAAGAGACCCAGTACTTC. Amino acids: CASSDSYQETQYF.

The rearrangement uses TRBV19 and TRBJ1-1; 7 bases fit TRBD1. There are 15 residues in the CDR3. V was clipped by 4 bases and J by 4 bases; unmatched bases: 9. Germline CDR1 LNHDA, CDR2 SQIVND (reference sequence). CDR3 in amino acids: CASSTTPGGTTEAFF. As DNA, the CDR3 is TGTGCCAGTAGTACAACCCCAGGGGGGACCACTGAAGCTTTCTTT.

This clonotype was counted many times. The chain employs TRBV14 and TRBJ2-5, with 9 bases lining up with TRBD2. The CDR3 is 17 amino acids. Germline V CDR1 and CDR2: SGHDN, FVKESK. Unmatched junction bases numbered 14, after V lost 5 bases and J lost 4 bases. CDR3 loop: CASSSGLARGWGETQYF. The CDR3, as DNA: TGTGCCAGCAGCTCCGGACTAGCGAGGGGTTGGGGAGAGACCCAGTACTTC.

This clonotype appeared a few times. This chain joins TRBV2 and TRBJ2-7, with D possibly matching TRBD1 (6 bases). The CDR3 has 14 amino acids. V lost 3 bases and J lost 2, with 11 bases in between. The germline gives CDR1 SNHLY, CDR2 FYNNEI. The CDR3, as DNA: TGTGCCAGCAGTGAGGGACACGGCACCTACGAGCAGTACGTC. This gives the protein CASSEGHGTYEQYV.

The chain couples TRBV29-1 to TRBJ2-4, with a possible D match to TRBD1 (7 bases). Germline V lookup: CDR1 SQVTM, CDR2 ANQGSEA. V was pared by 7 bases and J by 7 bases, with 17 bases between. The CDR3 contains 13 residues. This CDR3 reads CSASQGGLNIQYF. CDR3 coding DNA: TGCAGCGCCTCTCAGGGGGGTTTGAACATTCAGTACTTC.

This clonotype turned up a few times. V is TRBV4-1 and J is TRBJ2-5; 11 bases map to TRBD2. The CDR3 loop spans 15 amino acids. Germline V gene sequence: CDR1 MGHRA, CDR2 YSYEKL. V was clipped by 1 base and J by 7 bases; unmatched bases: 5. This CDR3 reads CASSQGLAGGATQYF. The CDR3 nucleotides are TGCGCCAGCAGCCAAGGTCTAGCGGGGGGTGCGACCCAGTACTTC.

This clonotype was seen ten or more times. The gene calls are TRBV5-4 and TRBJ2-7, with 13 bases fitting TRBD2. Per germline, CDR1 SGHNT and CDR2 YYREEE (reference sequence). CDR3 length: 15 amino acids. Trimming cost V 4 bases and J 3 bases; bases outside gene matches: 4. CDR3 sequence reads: CASSPGLAGFYEQYF. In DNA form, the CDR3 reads TGTGCCAGCAGCCCGGGACTAGCGGGATTCTACGAGCAGTACTTC.

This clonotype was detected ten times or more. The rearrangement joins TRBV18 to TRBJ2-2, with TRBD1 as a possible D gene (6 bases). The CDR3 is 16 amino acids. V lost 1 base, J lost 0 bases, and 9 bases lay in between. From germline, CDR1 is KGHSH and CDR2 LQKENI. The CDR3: CASSPLDRSNTGELFF. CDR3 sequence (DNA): TGTGCCAGCTCACCACTTGACAGGTCGAACACCGGGGAGCTGTTTTTT. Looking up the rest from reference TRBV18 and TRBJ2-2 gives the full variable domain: NAGVMQNPRHLVRRRGQEARLRCSPMKGHSHVYWYRQLPEEGLKFMVYLQKENIIDESGMPKERFSAEFPKEGPSILRIQQVVRGDSAAYFCASSPLDRSNTGELFFGEGSRLTVL.

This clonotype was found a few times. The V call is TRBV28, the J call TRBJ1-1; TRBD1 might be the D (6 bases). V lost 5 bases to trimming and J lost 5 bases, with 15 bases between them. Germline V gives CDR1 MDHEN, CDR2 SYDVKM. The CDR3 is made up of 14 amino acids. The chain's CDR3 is CASSETGLATEAFF. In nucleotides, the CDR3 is TGTGCCAGCAGTGAAACAGGGTTAGCTACTGAAGCTTTCTTT.

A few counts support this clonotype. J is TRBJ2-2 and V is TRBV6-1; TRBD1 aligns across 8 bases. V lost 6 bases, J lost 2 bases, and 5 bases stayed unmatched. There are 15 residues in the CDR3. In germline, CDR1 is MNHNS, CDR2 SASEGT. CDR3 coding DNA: TGTGCCAGCAGCTGGACAGGGAGAAACACCGGGGAGCTGTTTTTT. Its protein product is CASSWTGRNTGELFF.

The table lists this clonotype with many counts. The CDR3 DNA reads TGCGCCAGCAGCTTGGCCGGAAATCAACGAGGAGGATCGGAGACCCAGTACTTC. Residues: CASSLAGNQRGGSETQYF. The chain recombines TRBV5-1 with TRBJ2-5; D is perhaps TRBD2 (5 bases). The V end was cut by 0 bases, the J end by 5 bases, with 23 bases between. CDR3 length: 18 amino acids. Germline assignment: CDR1 SGHRS and CDR2 YFSETQ.

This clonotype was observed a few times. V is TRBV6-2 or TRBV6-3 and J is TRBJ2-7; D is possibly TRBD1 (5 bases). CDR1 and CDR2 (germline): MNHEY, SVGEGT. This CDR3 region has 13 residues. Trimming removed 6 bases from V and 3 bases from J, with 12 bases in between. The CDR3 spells CASRQGPNYEQYV. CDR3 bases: TGTGCCAGCAGGCAGGGTCCGAACTACGAGCAGTACGTC.

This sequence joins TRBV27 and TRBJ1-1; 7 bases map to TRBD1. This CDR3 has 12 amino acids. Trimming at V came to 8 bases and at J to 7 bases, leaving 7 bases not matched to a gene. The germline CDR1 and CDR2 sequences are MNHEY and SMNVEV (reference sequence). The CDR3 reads CASHKGASEAFF. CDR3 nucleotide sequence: TGTGCCAGCCACAAGGGGGCGAGTGAAGCTTTCTTT.

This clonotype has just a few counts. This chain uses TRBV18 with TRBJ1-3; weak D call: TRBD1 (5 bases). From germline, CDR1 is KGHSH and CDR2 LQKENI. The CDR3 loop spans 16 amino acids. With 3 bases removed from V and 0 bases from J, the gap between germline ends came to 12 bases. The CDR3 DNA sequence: TGTGCCAGCTCACCGACACAGGCCTTCTCTGGAAACACCATATATTTT. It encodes CASSPTQAFSGNTIYF.

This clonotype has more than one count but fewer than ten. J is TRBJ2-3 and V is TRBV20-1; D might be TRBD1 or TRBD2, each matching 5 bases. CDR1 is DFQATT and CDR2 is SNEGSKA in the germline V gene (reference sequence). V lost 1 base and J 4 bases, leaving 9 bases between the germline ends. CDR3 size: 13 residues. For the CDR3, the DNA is TGCAGTGCTAGAGCGGGACGCTCAGATACGCAGTATTTT. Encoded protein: CSARAGRSDTQYF.

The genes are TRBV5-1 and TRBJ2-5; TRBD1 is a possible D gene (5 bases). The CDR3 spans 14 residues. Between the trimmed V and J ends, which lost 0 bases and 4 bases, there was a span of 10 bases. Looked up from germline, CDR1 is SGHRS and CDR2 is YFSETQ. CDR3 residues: CASSLVDSLETQYF. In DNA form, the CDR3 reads TGCGCCAGCAGCTTGGTAGACAGCTTAGAGACCCAGTACTTC.

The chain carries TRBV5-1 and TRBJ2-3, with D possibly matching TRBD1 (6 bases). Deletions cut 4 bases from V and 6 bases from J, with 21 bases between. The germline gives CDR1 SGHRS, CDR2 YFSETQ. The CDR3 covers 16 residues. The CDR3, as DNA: TGCGCCAGCAGCGCGTCGACAGGACGGGTTGGGGATACGCAGTATTTT. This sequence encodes CASSASTGRVGDTQYF.

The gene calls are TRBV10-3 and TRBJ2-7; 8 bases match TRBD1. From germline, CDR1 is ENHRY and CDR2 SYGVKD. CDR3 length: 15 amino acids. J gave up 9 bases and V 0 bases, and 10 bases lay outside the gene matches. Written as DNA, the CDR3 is TGTGCCATCAGTGAGTCGATCGACAGGGGTAGGGTGCAGTACTTC. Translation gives CAISESIDRGRVQYF.

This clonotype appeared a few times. The DNA of the CDR3 is TGTGCCAGCAGGCTAGCGGGGGCCAATGAGCAGTTCTTC. Translation gives CASRLAGANEQFF. V and J are TRBV12-3 or TRBV12-4 and TRBJ2-1; 10 positions agree with TRBD2. The CDR3 spans 13 residues. Trimming cost V 6 bases and J 6 bases; bases outside gene matches: 2.